This T cell receptor (beta chain) was profiled in a study of blood T cells in healthy people across ages (dated by TCRdb to about 2015). For the study in its entirety: In model experiments, roughly one uniquely barcoded TCR beta cDNA molecule per two T cells was captured by template switching. Donors of different ages were randomly distributed across sequencing lanes to avoid experimental bias. Four age groups were formed from the donors: young (average approximately 15 years), middle-aged (around 41), aged (about 62) and long-lived (about 75). For two donors (one aged 18 to 30 and one aged 80 or older), the study analyzed two additional independent replicas of 1 million unique cDNA reads from the same blood draw. Age-related changes in TCR beta repertoire diversity were measured in the study by deep sequencing normalized with unique cDNA molecular identifiers. The full study reports these points: As age increased, observed TCR beta diversity per million T cells dropped in a roughly linear way, and a significant reduction was already evident by age approximately 40. Estimates of total diversity based on one million sequenced T cells were considered lower bounds and underestimates. Because the CMV infection status of the donors was unknown, age-related changes in expanded clonotypes may potentially have been confounded. Compared with the aged group, more naive CD4+ T cells, fewer expanded clones and increased TCR diversity were shown by the long-lived group, suggesting age selection. Conclusive comparison of naive and antigen-experienced compartments was prevented by the profiling of bulk unsorted PBMCs. Observed TCR beta diversity correlated strongly with the percentage of naive T cells measured by flow cytometry.

A remark on this clonotype: Its antigen has not been determined. No qualities accompany the bases; no much larger clone lies one base away.

Including cysteine and phenylalanine, the CDR3 has 16 amino acids. The retained sequence is limited to the CDR3, 48 bases, with the frame set at the first base. Per the germline V gene, LGHNA is the CDR1 and YNFKEQ is the CDR2. The trim is 1 base for V and 8 bases for J, with a gap of 20 bases between the germline ends. Libraries were built with 5' RACE. A second PCR of about 6 to 11 cycles was performed with a sample-barcoded 5' primer and a J-beta primer mix. A unique molecular identifier was introduced onto each TCR beta cDNA molecule by a template-switch 5' adaptor carrying 12 random nucleotides. Each sample yielded at least 2.5 million CDR3-containing paired-end reads. All of the RNA was converted into first-strand cDNA using the Mint cDNA synthesis kit, with a TRBC-specific oligonucleotide serving as the primer. All cDNA was treated with uracil-DNA glycosylase and then went through a first 18-cycle PCR with the universal primers M1SS and BC2_uni_R. As for the original processing: Each sample was normalized by randomly selecting 1 million high-quality reads, each carrying a distinct molecular identifier. Reads sharing molecular identifiers were discarded rather than binned into consensus sequences. CDR3 identification, clonotype clustering and error correction used MiTCR with a Q25 quality threshold and the strictest error-elimination algorithm. Lower-bound total TCR beta diversity was estimated with a nonparametric unseen species model using Euler transformation. TCRdb took the public reads, trimmed them with fastp at Q25, ran MiXCR for clone calling and kept in-frame beta chains. CDR3 protein duplicates are merged, each entry listing the most common genes and DNA. The V and J calls come from TCRdb's annotation, not from the publication. The table for this sample lists approximately 1,700,000 distinct CDR3 sequences; 30% to 40% of them were counted only once. The ten largest clones represent more than 20% of the sample.

The donors were around 39 Caucasian individuals from Russia, aged roughly 6 to 90 years, who were systemically healthy. Each donor gave 8 to 10 milliliters of peripheral blood, collected into EDTA-treated Vacutainer tubes. PBMCs were isolated by Ficoll-Paque density-gradient centrifugation, with at least 7 million obtained per sample. Total RNA was extracted from PBMCs with Trizol reagent, with at least 6 micrograms obtained per sample. Naive CD45RAhigh/CD27high T cell percentages were measured by flow cytometry on a PBMC aliquot from every donor. Sequenced input: blood. The receptor comes from a human donor in good health. Rearrangement joined TRBV4-2 to TRBJ1-2; possibly the D gene is TRBD1, per 5 matching bases. The nucleotides read TGTGCCAGCAGCCAAGGTCTTGGGCAGGGAATTGACGGCTACACCTTC. It translates as CASSQGLGQGIDGYTF.